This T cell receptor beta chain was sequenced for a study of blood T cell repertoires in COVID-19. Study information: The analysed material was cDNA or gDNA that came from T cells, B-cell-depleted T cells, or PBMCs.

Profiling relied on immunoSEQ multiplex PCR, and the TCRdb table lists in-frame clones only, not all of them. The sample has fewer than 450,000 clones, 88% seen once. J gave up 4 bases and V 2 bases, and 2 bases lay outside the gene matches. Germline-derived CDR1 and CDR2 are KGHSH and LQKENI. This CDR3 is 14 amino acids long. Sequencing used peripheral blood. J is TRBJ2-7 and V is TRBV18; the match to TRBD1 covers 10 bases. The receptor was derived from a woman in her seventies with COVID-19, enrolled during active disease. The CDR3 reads CASSPDRGPYEQYF. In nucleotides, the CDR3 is TGTGCCAGCTCACCAGACAGGGGGCCGTACGAGCAGTACTTC.